This T cell receptor (beta chain) was found in a study of CD8+ T cells in alopecia areata. Study summary: Those patients who were treated received oral tofacitinib, which was given at 5 to 10 mg twice daily for moderate-to-severe alopecia areata.

cDNA reverse transcribed from extracted RNA served as the sequencing template. Produced via immunoSEQ multiplex PCR; TCRdb's table is partial and in-frame only. Of 180,000 or so clones listed, 51% were seen once; the top ten hold 10%. As to this clone: Its antigen is undetermined.

V lost 4 bases, J lost 7 bases, and 6 bases stayed unmatched. Germline CDR1 SGHDT, CDR2 YYEEEE. This CDR3 region has 14 residues. Study outcomes and limitations: Mice showed TCR sharing more clearly than patients did, possibly owing to HLA. In scalp and blood during tofacitinib, many expanded lesional clones persisted. Relative to normal scalp, lesional scalp, especially alopecia totalis/universalis, showed higher clonality.

As to treatment: oral pan-JAK inhibitor, 5-10 mg twice daily. This receptor was taken from a human donor with alopecia areata. The chain combines TRBV5-6 with TRBJ1-5, with TRBD1 matching over 9 bases. The sequenced sample was CD8+ T cells sorted from blood, obtained around week 52, from a patient treated with tofacitinib. The CDR3 region is CASSPGQGGQPQHF. For the CDR3, the DNA is TGTGCCAGCAGCCCGGGACAGGGAGGACAGCCCCAGCATTTT.